What follows are 30 T cell receptor beta chains derived from one specimen sequenced in a study of T cell responses to AZD1222 COVID-19 vaccine. Generated by immunoSEQ multiplex PCR, the TCRdb table keeps only in-frame clones and is missing some. Of 100,000 to 150,000 clones listed, 80% to 95% are singletons. Sample: peripheral blood, taken 28 days after the second AZD1222 dose. All receptors derive from an adult who received the AZD1222 COVID-19 vaccine.

V and J are TRBV5-1 and TRBJ2-2; weak D call: TRBD1 (6 bases). This CDR3 comprises 14 residues. Trimming stripped 0 bases from V and 9 bases from J, with 12 bases between. The germline V gene has CDR1 SGHRS and CDR2 YFSETQ. CDR3 DNA: TGCGCCAGCAGCTTGGATACGGACAGTCGGGAGCTGTTTTTT. Protein product: CASSLDTDSRELFF. Filled out from reference TRBV5-1 and TRBJ2-2, the complete variable domain reads KAGVTQTPRYLIKTRGQQVTLSCSPISGHRSVSWYQQTPGQGLQFLFEYFSETQRNKGNFPGRFSGRQFSNSRSEMNVSTLELGDSALYLCASSLDTDSRELFFGEGSRLTVL.

This chain joins TRBV27 and TRBJ1-1; 9 bases align to TRBD1. This CDR3 has 13 residues. CDR1 is MNHEY, CDR2 SMNVEV, per germline (reference sequence). V gave up 4 bases and J gave up 4 bases; unmatched junction bases: 1. The CDR3, as DNA: TGTGCCAGCAGTTCGGGACAGGGCACTGAAGCTTTCTTT. Its translation: CASSSGQGTEAFF.

The chain couples TRBV7-6 to TRBJ2-3; no firm D call. Per the germline V gene, CDR1 is SGHVS and CDR2 is FNYEAQ. Trimming shortened V by 1 base and J by 2 bases, and 10 bases separated the two germline ends. CDR3 size: 15 residues. The CDR3 region has the DNA TGTGCCAGCAGCTTAGGTCCAGAAACCACAGATACGCAGTATTTT. Its protein product is CASSLGPETTDTQYF.

The chain links TRBV7-9 to TRBJ1-6; 8 bases are shared with TRBD1. Unmatched junction bases numbered 9, after V lost 5 bases and J lost 9 bases. The CDR3 sequence is 15 residues long. The germline CDR1 and CDR2 sequences are SEHNR and FQNEAQ (reference sequence). CDR3 nucleotide sequence: TGTGCCAGCAGCCCACGACAGGGGACAAGTTCACCCCTCCACTTT. Translating it yields CASSPRQGTSSPLHF.

The rearrangement links TRBV4-2 to TRBJ1-1, with D uncertain. V dropped 0 bases and J dropped 8 bases, with 10 bases sitting between them. The CDR3 runs to 13 residues. The V gene's germline CDR1 is LGHNA and CDR2 YNFKEQ. CDR3 loop: CASSQENFVEAFF. In DNA, the CDR3 is TGTGCCAGCAGCCAAGAAAACTTTGTCGAAGCTTTCTTT.

The chain combines TRBV27 with TRBJ2-7; either TRBD1 or TRBD2 may fit D (7 bases each). Looked up from germline, CDR1 is MNHEY and CDR2 is SMNVEV (reference sequence). Trimming left V 4 bases short and J 7 bases short, with 20 bases between. This CDR3 region has 15 residues. CDR3 residues: CASSSGGGTVWEQYF. CDR3 DNA: TGTGCCAGCAGTTCGGGGGGCGGGACAGTCTGGGAGCAGTACTTC.

CDR3 region: CASSTQTGPNYGYTF. Written as DNA, the CDR3 is TGTGCCAGCAGTACCCAGACCGGGCCGAACTATGGCTACACCTTC. The chain links TRBV6-5 to TRBJ1-2, with D hard to call. There are 15 residues in the CDR3. Per the germline V gene, CDR1 is MNHEY and CDR2 is SVGAGI. Trimming cost V 5 bases and J 2 bases, with 15 bases left between them.

The J gene is TRBJ2-5, the V gene TRBV30, with 7 bases fitting TRBD2. Germline loops: CDR1 GTSNPN, CDR2 SVGIG (reference sequence). The CDR3 is 15 amino acids. After removal of 2 bases from V and 5 bases from J, the junction contained 11 bases not matched to a gene. CDR3 in amino acids: CAWSSGGGARETQYF. The DNA for the CDR3 is TGTGCCTGGAGTTCTGGCGGGGGAGCTAGGGAGACCCAGTACTTC.

CDR3 DNA sequence: TGTGCCAGCAGCTTGGATGGTAGCGGGTACAATGAGCAGTTCTTC. Translation gives CASSLDGSGYNEQFF. This chain joins TRBV5-6 and TRBJ2-1, with 7 nucleotides matching TRBD2. Germline values: CDR1 SGHDT, CDR2 YYEEEE. The junction had 4 bases not matched to a gene; V was cut back by 0 bases and J by 4 bases. The CDR3 length is 15 residues.

In DNA, the CDR3 is TGTGCCACCAGTGACCCCCGACAAGCCTACAATGAGCAGTTCTTC. It codes for CATSDPRQAYNEQFF. The chain carries TRBV24-1 and TRBJ2-1; no definite D call. Per the germline V gene, CDR1 is KGHDR and CDR2 is SFDVKD. There are 15 residues in the CDR3. Between the trimmed V and J ends, which lost 4 bases and 2 bases, there was a span of 11 bases.

The rearrangement joins TRBV19 to TRBJ2-2; possible D gene TRBD1, 5 bases. The V and J ends lost 5 bases and 0 bases respectively, with 10 bases between them. Germline CDR1 LNHDA, CDR2 SQIVND (reference sequence). The length of the CDR3 is 15 residues. CDR3 in DNA: TGTGCCAGTAGTTGGGGCAGGGCGAACACCGGGGAGCTGTTTTTT. It is translated as CASSWGRANTGELFF.

The V gene is TRBV9, the J gene TRBJ1-1; D ambiguous. This CDR3 contains 15 residues. Germline loops: CDR1 SGDLS, CDR2 YYNGEE. V was pared by 4 bases and J by 5 bases, with 18 bases between. CDR3 DNA sequence: TGTGCCAGCAGCCCTACCTCTCGGGAGGAGACTGAAGCTTTCTTT. Translation: CASSPTSREETEAFF.

This CDR3 reads CASSLLTGNTEAFF. CDR3 in DNA: TGTGCCAGCAGCCTCCTGACAGGCAACACTGAAGCTTTCTTT. This rearrangement joins TRBV3-1 (or the pseudogene TRBV3-2) to TRBJ1-1; a possible D gene is TRBD1 (6 bases). This CDR3 has 14 residues. The germline V gene encodes CDR1 LGHDT and CDR2 YNNKEL (reference sequence). V lost 4 bases and J lost 2, with 11 bases in between.

The chain joins TRBV3-1 (or the pseudogene TRBV3-2) to TRBJ1-1; D unclear. Trimming took off 1 base at V and 1 base at J, with 7 bases between the two ends. The CDR3 is made up of 14 amino acids. Germline V gene sequence: CDR1 LGHDT, CDR2 YNNKEL (reference sequence). The CDR3 DNA is TGTGCCAGCAGCCAAGGAGGGCCGAACACTGAAGCTTTCTTT. Protein product: CASSQGGPNTEAFF.

CDR3 nucleotide sequence: TGCAGCGTCGCCAGAACAGGGGTCTCTGGAAACACCATATATTTT. Translated, it gives CSVARTGVSGNTIYF. The chain carries TRBV29-1 and TRBJ1-3, with 7 bases identical to TRBD1. This CDR3 has 15 amino acids. Germline values: CDR1 SQVTM, CDR2 ANQGSEA. V lost 6 bases, J lost 0 bases, and 8 bases stayed unmatched.

V and J are TRBV6-5 and TRBJ1-1; a possible D gene is TRBD1 (6 bases). Germline-derived CDR1 and CDR2 are MNHEY and SVGAGI. The V and J ends lost 4 bases and 3 bases respectively, with 12 bases between them. The CDR3 has 14 amino acids. The DNA for the CDR3 is TGTGCCAGCAGTTTTGACACAGGGTACACTGAAGCTTTCTTT. Its protein product is CASSFDTGYTEAFF.

DNA for the CDR3: TGTGCCAGCTCTGGCGGTCTAGCGGCTACCTACGAGCAGTACTTC. Its protein product is CASSGGLAATYEQYF. The chain couples TRBV6-5 to TRBJ2-7; the match to TRBD2 covers 7 bases. The CDR3 length is 15 residues. Germline V gives CDR1 MNHEY, CDR2 SVGAGI. Losses at the gene ends were 8 bases for V and 2 bases for J; bases not matched to a gene: 12.

In this sample, this clone turned up once. The chain joins TRBV25-1 to TRBJ1-5; D not resolved. Trimming stripped 4 bases from V and 3 bases from J, with 10 bases between. This CDR3 is 14 amino acids long. Germline loops: CDR1 MGHDK, CDR2 SYGVNS. The CDR3 loop is CASSGAGPNQPQHF. The CDR3 DNA follows: TGTGCCAGCAGTGGGGCGGGCCCCAATCAGCCCCAGCATTTT.

This clone showed up just a few times. The chain is built from TRBV18 and TRBJ2-6, with D hard to call. The ends were cut back, 3 bases at V and 2 bases at J, with 8 bases in the middle. Germline assignment: CDR1 KGHSH and CDR2 LQKENI. The CDR3 spans 15 residues. CDR3 DNA sequence: TGTGCCAGCTCACCTTTACCCCCTGGGGCCAACGTCCTGACTTTC. It translates to CASSPLPPGANVLTF.

The gene calls are TRBV7-9 and TRBJ2-1; a possible D gene is TRBD2 (6 bases). With 2 bases removed from V and 10 bases from J, the gap between germline ends came to 6 bases. This CDR3 region has 11 residues. Looked up from germline, CDR1 is SEHNR and CDR2 is FQNEAQ (reference sequence). CDR3 nucleotides: TGTGCCAGCAGCTTAAGCGGGGAGCAGTTCTTC. It codes for CASSLSGEQFF.

This chain connects TRBV4-2 to TRBJ2-1; the match to TRBD2 covers 9 bases. The V and J ends lost 5 bases and 5 bases, in that order; junction bases with no gene match: 10. This CDR3 comprises 16 residues. From germline, CDR1 is LGHNA and CDR2 YNFKEQ. CDR3 in DNA: TGTGCCAGCAGCTCGCCGACTAGCGGACAGGACAATGAGCAGTTCTTC. It translates to CASSSPTSGQDNEQFF.

The rearrangement joins TRBV18 to TRBJ1-5; 8 positions agree with TRBD1. CDR1 is KGHSH, CDR2 LQKENI, per germline. V was clipped by 2 bases and J by 2 bases; unmatched bases: 11. The CDR3 loop spans 18 amino acids. The CDR3 sequence is CASSPLFLTGEGNQPQHF. The CDR3 DNA reads TGTGCCAGCTCACCATTATTTCTGACAGGGGAGGGCAATCAGCCCCAGCATTTT.

This sequence joins TRBV27 and TRBJ2-1, with 8 nucleotides matching TRBD1. The germline V gene has CDR1 MNHEY and CDR2 SMNVEV (reference sequence). The CDR3 extends over 13 amino acids. With V trimmed by 6 bases and J by 7 bases, 5 bases remained unmatched. CDR3 amino acids: CASRTGAINEQFF. CDR3 DNA: TGTGCCAGCAGGACAGGGGCAATTAATGAGCAGTTCTTC.

The CDR3 DNA reads TGTGCCAGCAGCTTAAGCGGGAGTCTGCTGGGGTACGAGCAGTACGTC. It specifies CASSLSGSLLGYEQYV. The chain employs TRBV5-8 and TRBJ2-7; 8 nucleotides align to TRBD2. CDR3 size: 16 residues. The V segment lost 2 bases and the J segment 4 bases; nucleotides outside the gene matches: 11. The germline V gene encodes CDR1 SGHTS and CDR2 YDEGEE.

The rearrangement joins TRBV19 to TRBJ2-1, with TRBD2 matching 7 bases. Trimming took 5 bases from V and 4 from J; bases not matched to a gene: 5. Germline V CDR1 and CDR2: LNHDA, SQIVND (reference sequence). The CDR3 consists of 14 residues. CDR3 bases: TGTGCCAGTAGTCTAAACGGGAGGTACAATGAGCAGTTCTTC. Amino acid sequence: CASSLNGRYNEQFF. Filled out from reference TRBV19 and TRBJ2-1, the complete variable domain reads DGGITQSPKYLFRKEGQNVTLSCEQNLNHDAMYWYRQDPGQGLRLIYYSQIVNDFQKGDIAEGYSVSREKKESFPLTVTSAQKNPTAFYLCASSLNGRYNEQFFGPGTRLTVL.

The V gene is TRBV18, the J gene TRBJ1-4, with no clear D. V lost 3 bases to trimming and J lost 0 bases, with 5 bases between them. CDR3 size: 14 residues. The germline gives CDR1 KGHSH, CDR2 LQKENI. CDR3 residues: CASSPSATNEKLFF. CDR3 DNA: TGTGCCAGCTCACCGTCAGCAACTAATGAAAAACTGTTTTTT.

This clone was seen just once. V and J are TRBV24-1 and TRBJ2-1, with 7 bases fitting TRBD1. The CDR3 consists of 15 residues. Germline lookup yields CDR1 KGHDR and CDR2 SFDVKD. Trimming cost V 3 bases and J 8 bases; bases outside gene matches: 9. CDR3 in DNA: TGTGCCACCAGTGATACCGGGACAGTGATCGATGAGCAGTTCTTC. It specifies CATSDTGTVIDEQFF.

The V gene is TRBV3-1 (or the pseudogene TRBV3-2), the J gene TRBJ2-7, with a possible D match to TRBD1 (6 bases). Trimming stripped 6 bases from V and 5 bases from J, with 14 bases between. Germline CDR1 is LGHDT and CDR2 is YNNKEL (reference sequence). This CDR3 has 13 amino acids. The CDR3 nucleotides are TGTGCCAGCAGTCTTAACAGGGACAACGAGCAGTACTTC. It translates to CASSLNRDNEQYF.

The chain is built from TRBV5-1 and TRBJ1-2; weak D call: TRBD1 (6 bases). Germline CDR1 reads SGHRS; CDR2 reads YFSETQ. Trimming shortened V by 5 bases and J by 5 bases, and 22 bases separated the two germline ends. This CDR3 comprises 16 residues. CDR3 loop: CASSSLQGPLTYGYTF. The CDR3 nucleotides are TGCGCCAGCAGTTCCCTCCAGGGGCCTCTTACATATGGCTACACCTTC.

The chain has TRBV9 and TRBJ2-2; D is unresolved. There are 11 residues in the CDR3. CDR1 and CDR2 (germline): SGDLS, YYNGEE. V shed 3 bases and J shed 6 bases, with 3 bases lying between them. Written as DNA, the CDR3 is TGTGCCAGCAGCGAACCCGGGGAGCTGTTTTTT. Its translation: CASSEPGELFF.